The next 7 T cell receptor beta chains were all read from a single sample in a study of glioma-infiltrating T cells after dendritic cell vaccination. Indicated time point: after dendritic cell vaccination, including at tumor progression/relapse. Assay: immunoSEQ multiplex PCR; the TCRdb copy retains only in-frame clones and omits some. Among roughly 80,000 clones listed, more than 75% were seen once. This specimen consisted of blood, obtained after dendritic cell vaccination. All receptors come from a human donor with glioblastoma.

The chain has TRBV7-9 and TRBJ2-7, with 10 positions matching TRBD1. Germline CDR1 and CDR2: SEHNR and FQNEAQ (reference sequence). The trim removed 1 base at V and 6 bases at J, leaving 3 bases unmatched. The CDR3 runs to 14 residues. The CDR3 here is CASSLGDRGLEQYF. The DNA of the CDR3 is TGTGCCAGCAGCTTAGGGGACAGGGGACTCGAGCAGTACTTC.

The gene calls are TRBV11-3 and TRBJ1-5; possible D gene TRBD1, 5 bases. V gave up 1 base and J gave up 0 bases, with 7 bases separating them. CDR1 and CDR2 from the germline V gene are SGHNT and YENEEA. The CDR3 runs to 15 residues. The CDR3, as DNA: TGTGCCAGCAGCTTAGCGGGGGTTAGCAATCAGCCCCAGCATTTT. Translating gives CASSLAGVSNQPQHF. The complete variable domain, with remaining parts taken from reference TRBV11-3 and TRBJ1-5, reads EAGVVQSPRYKIIEKKQPVAFWCNPISGHNTLYWYLQNLGQGPELLIRYENEEAVDDSQLPKDRFSAERLKGVDSTLKIQPAELGDSAVYLCASSLAGVSNQPQHFGDGTRLSIL.

This rearrangement joins TRBV5-1 to TRBJ2-1; 7 positions agree with TRBD1. Germline CDR1 SGHRS, CDR2 YFSETQ. The CDR3 length is 15 residues. J gave up 6 bases and V 2 bases, and 8 bases lay outside the gene matches. The CDR3: CASSLNLRQGNEQFF. The CDR3 bases are TGCGCCAGCAGCTTAAACCTTCGACAGGGCAATGAGCAGTTCTTC.

The chain is built from TRBV19 and TRBJ2-7; the match to TRBD2 covers 10 bases. The V and J ends lost 3 bases and 4 bases, in that order; junction bases with no gene match: 6. Germline CDR1 and CDR2: LNHDA and SQIVND (reference sequence). This CDR3 has 15 residues. CDR3 coding DNA: TGTGCCAGTAGTATGCCCGGACTAGCGGATTACGAGCAGTACTTC. This sequence encodes CASSMPGLADYEQYF.

This chain connects TRBV25-1 to TRBJ2-5, with D perhaps matching TRBD2 (7 bases). There are 16 residues in the CDR3. Germline-derived CDR1 and CDR2 are MGHDK and SYGVNS. With 1 base removed from V and 5 bases from J, the gap between germline ends came to 17 bases. CDR3 residues: CASSESGGGGVETQYF. In nucleotides, the CDR3 is TGTGCCAGCAGTGAATCTGGGGGCGGGGGTGTTGAGACCCAGTACTTC.

The chain is built from TRBV7-2 and TRBJ2-5, with 10 bases lining up with TRBD2. Germline assignment: CDR1 SGHTA and CDR2 FQGNSA. The CDR3 has 15 residues. Trimming cost V 5 bases and J 2 bases; bases outside gene matches: 5. The CDR3 loop is CASSRAGGYQETQYF. DNA of the CDR3: TGTGCCAGCAGCCGAGCGGGGGGGTATCAAGAGACCCAGTACTTC.

The chain combines TRBV9 with TRBJ2-4; the D gene is possibly TRBD2 (6 bases). With 4 bases removed from V and 9 bases from J, the gap between germline ends came to 23 bases. The CDR3 sequence is 16 residues long. Germline assignment: CDR1 SGDLS and CDR2 YYNGEE. The CDR3 loop reads CASSPGGGAGMAIQYF. DNA of the CDR3: TGTGCCAGCAGCCCCGGCGGAGGGGCTGGGATGGCCATTCAGTACTTC.